This TCR beta chain is from a study of early T cells in non-severe SARS-CoV-2 infection. Study background: Sequenced bulk RNA came from whole blood that was unsorted, and chains were unpaired. Whole-study findings and limits: Private and CD4 specificities were missed by VDJdb matching, which favored anti-spike CD8 responses.

Looked up from germline, CDR1 is GTSNPN and CDR2 is SVGIG (reference sequence). V was pared by 2 bases and J by 1 base, with 10 bases between. The CDR3 length is 14 residues. This clonotype has at least ten counts. The antigen remains unidentified. Individual cDNA molecules received unique molecular identifiers. TCRdb re-called the 5' RACE reads with MiXCR, one entry per CDR3 protein. The table records about 61,000 distinct CDR3 sequences, 12% of them present only once. This chain uses TRBV30 with TRBJ2-3, with D perhaps TRBD1 (6 bases). The clonotype comes from an adult who was a healthcare worker with PCR-confirmed SARS-CoV-2 infection or an uninfected control (not recorded which). The donor label of this sample is uncertain. This material consisted of whole blood, taken at baseline. The CDR3 loop reads CAWSRAGGTDTQYF. In DNA, the CDR3 is TGTGCCTGGAGTAGAGCAGGGGGCACAGATACGCAGTATTTT.